Here is one T cell receptor (beta chain) with its context. This entry is derived from a study of radiotherapy plus CTLA-4 blockade in lung cancer. Profiling relied on immunoSEQ multiplex PCR, and the TCRdb table lists in-frame clones only, not all of them. The table shows 89,000 or so clones, with 80% to 85% occurring only once. The germline V gene has CDR1 SEHNR and CDR2 FQNEAQ (reference sequence). The CDR3 totals 17 residues. V lost 4 bases, J lost 4 bases, and 13 bases stayed unmatched. The chain joins TRBV7-9 to TRBJ2-1; 7 bases align to TRBD2. This sample comprised peripheral blood, obtained from a patient treated with radiotherapy plus ipilimumab. The sequence was collected from a human donor with non-small cell lung cancer who had a partial response to radiotherapy plus ipilimumab. For the CDR3, the DNA is TGTGCCAGCAGCTACCCGGGACTACCAGAACTATACAATGAGCAGTTCTTC. Residues: CASSYPGLPELYNEQFF.